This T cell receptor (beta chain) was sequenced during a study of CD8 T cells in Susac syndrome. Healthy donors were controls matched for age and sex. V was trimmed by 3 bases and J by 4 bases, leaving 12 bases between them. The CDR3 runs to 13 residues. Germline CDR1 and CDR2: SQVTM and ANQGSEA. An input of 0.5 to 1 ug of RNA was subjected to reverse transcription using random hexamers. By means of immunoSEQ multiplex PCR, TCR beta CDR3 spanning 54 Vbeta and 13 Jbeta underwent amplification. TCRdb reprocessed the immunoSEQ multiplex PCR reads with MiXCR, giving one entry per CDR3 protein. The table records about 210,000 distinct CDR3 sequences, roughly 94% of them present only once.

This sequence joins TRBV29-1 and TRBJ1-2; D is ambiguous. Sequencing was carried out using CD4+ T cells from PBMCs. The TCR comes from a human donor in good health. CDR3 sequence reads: CSVDDRLSYGYTF. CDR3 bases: TGCAGCGTTGACGACCGACTGTCCTATGGCTACACCTTC.